A single TCR beta chain is shown here with its context. This clonotype was seen many times. What this receptor recognizes is not known. Base qualities are missing; no much larger clone stands one base away. This record belongs to a study of human T cells and chemical hapten exposure (dated by TCRdb to the early 2020s). Some background on the complete study: For sensitization, 2% DPC in acetone was applied to a roughly 2 cm by roughly 2 cm area of upper inner arm skin. Weekly therapeutic DPC doses were additionally applied to the scalp of patients throughout the roughly 23-week study period. Patch testing on the upper back used Finn chambers containing 0.01% DPC, with scoring done after 6 days according to International Contact Dermatitis Research Group standards. The mostly female patient cohort included alopecia areata with under or over 50% scalp involvement, alopecia totalis and alopecia universalis. Libraries were combined into a pool for sequencing, and differences in TCR yield between samples came mainly from small differences in library volumes within the pool. In alopecia patients, the study followed how the peripheral blood TCR repertoire changed in vivo over primary and secondary sensitization to diphenylcyclopropenone (DPC), a hapten. Blood samples were taken from patients before sensitization (week 0) and at 2, 6 and about 24 weeks after DPC sensitization. Blood for TCR sequencing was provided by twenty-nine alopecia patients at one to four time points (pre-sensitization, 2, 6 and 24 weeks).

Findings and caveats that apply to the study as a whole: Repeated subsampling changed both the strength of the expansion versus patch-test correlation and the threshold at which the correlation became significant. The number of TCRs above 1 in 1000 frequency did not change with DPC sensitization; there was no evidence of global repertoire structure alterations. All patients had alopecia, a presumed autoimmune disease, so their immune response might differ from that of healthy individuals. Expanded TCRs formed significantly more large CDR3 similarity clusters than pre-sensitization or healthy control sets, consistent with antigen-driven responses. Patch test score correlated positively with the number of PT1 expanded TCRs, reaching significance at thresholds 8, 16 and 32 but not at 4.

Including cysteine and phenylalanine, the CDR3 has 14 amino acids. Of the read, only the CDR3 DNA is kept; its 42 bases are in frame from base 1. The trim is 4 bases for V and 5 bases for J, with a gap of 14 bases between the germline ends. For CDR1 and CDR2, the germline V gene lists LGHNA and YSLEER. Reading the label with the study, this specimen's time point is: patch test 2, 6 weeks after DPC sensitization. According to the study, the label for this sample's treatment or condition signals: therapeutic diphenylcyclopropenone sensitization with weekly scalp DPC. Blood at each patch-test visit was drawn before the patch test was applied. Eligible patients were aged 18 to 70, diagnosed with alopecia, deemed suitable for DPC therapy, and excluded if pregnant. Total RNA was extracted from unfractionated whole blood collected in Tempus Blood RNA tubes. The library was prepared using RACE. TCRdb lists the instrument as NextSeq 500. During library preparation, unique molecular identifiers were attached to individual cDNA molecules so that TCRs could be counted quantitatively and reproducibly. For every blood RNA sample, sequencing covered both the TCR alpha and TCR beta chains. The authors' pipeline ran thus. A median of about 87,000 TCRs per sample was observed, with a range of 23,224 to 690,600. V, J and CDR3 annotation of the TCR reads was carried out using the Decombinator software suite. Every sample was subsampled to the same number of TCRs (28,000) for the PS versus PT1 abundance plots. TCRs were defined as expanded if absent before sensitization and observed at least eight times at the 2-week time point. In-frame beta chains were kept once TCRdb had trimmed the public reads at Q25 with fastp and called clones with MiXCR. Rows with one shared CDR3 protein collapse into an entry with the most common genes and DNA. The V and J calls, along with clone size, are taken from TCRdb and not from the paper's own processing. For this sample the table gives around 360,000 distinct CDR3 sequences, of which about 6.3% were detected only once. Jointly, the top ten make up 5% to 6% of the sample.

The TCR was taken from a young woman with alopecia areata. Some clones in this sample may be carry-over from other donors' samples. The sequence is built from TRBV4-3 and TRBJ1-2; the D gene is unclear. The starting material was whole blood, obtained in connection with sensitization to the hapten diphenylcyclopropenone (DPC). The CDR3 sequence is CASSPRRAQYGYTF. The nucleotides read TGCGCCAGCAGCCCGCGGAGGGCCCAGTATGGCTACACCTTC.